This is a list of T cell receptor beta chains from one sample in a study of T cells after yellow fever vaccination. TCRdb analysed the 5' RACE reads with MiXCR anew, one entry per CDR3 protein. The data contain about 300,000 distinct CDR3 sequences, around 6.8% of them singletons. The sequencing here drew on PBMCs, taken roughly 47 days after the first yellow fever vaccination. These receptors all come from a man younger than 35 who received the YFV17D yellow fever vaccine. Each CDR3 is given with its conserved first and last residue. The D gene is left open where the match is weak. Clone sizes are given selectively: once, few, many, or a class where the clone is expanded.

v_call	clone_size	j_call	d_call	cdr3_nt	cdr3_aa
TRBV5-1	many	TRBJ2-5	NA	TGCGCCAGCAGCTTGGAGCGGGTCCAAGAGACCCAGTACTTC	CASSLERVQETQYF
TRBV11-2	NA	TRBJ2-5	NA	TGTGCCAGCAGCCCTGGGGGACGACTTGAAGAGACCCAGTACTTC	CASSPGGRLEETQYF
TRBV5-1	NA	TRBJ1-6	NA	TGCGCCAGCAGCTTGGTATCAGGGTCCTATAATTCACCCCTCCACTTT	CASSLVSGSYNSPLHF
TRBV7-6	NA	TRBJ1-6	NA	TGTGCCAGCAGCTCGGGGGGTTATTCACCCCTCCACTTT	CASSSGGYSPLHF
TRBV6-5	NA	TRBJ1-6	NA	TGTGCCAGCAGTTACTCAGCGGTGGACTCCTATAATTCACCCCTCCACTTT	CASSYSAVDSYNSPLHF
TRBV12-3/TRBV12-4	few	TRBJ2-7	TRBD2	TGTGCCAGCAGGACCGGGGGGGTAACCTACGAGCAGTACTTC	CASRTGGVTYEQYF
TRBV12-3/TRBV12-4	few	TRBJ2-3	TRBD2	TGTGCCAGCACCCCACTAGCGGGGGGACGAGATACGCAGTATTTT	CASTPLAGGRDTQYF
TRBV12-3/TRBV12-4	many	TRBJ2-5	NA	TGTGCCAGCAGTCCCGGGGCCGGTGGGACCCAGTACTTC	CASSPGAGGTQYF
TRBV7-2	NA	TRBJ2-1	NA	TGTGCCAGCAGCTTTTTGGATTTGGTGGACAGAAATGAGCAGTTCTTC	CASSFLDLVDRNEQFF
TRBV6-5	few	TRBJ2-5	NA	TGTGCCAGCAGTTCCAACAGGGGCGGGAGAGAGACCCAGTACTTC	CASSSNRGGRETQYF